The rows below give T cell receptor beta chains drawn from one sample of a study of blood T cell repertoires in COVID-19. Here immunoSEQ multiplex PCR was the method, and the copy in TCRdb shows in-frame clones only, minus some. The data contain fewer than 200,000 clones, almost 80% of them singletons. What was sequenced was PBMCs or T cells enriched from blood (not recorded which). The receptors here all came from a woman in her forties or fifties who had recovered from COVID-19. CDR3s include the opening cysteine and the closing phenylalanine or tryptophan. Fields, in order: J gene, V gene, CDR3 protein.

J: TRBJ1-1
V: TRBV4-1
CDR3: CASTREAFF

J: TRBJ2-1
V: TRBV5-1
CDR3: CASSPGQGWNEQFF

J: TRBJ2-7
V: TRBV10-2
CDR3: CASNPLAGVSYEQYF

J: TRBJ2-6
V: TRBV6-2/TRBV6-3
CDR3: CASSSRSGANVLTF

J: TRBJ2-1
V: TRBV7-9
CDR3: CASSLGRSEHNEQFF

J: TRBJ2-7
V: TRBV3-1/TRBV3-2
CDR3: CASSQVNRMGPGHHYEQYF

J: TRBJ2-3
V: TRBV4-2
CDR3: CASSQEPSTGTSGSGQYF

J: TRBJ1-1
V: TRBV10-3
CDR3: CAISEGVTGGRTEAFF

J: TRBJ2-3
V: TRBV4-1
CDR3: CASSPQGSRSTDTQYF

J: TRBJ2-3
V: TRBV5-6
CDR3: CASSMSRDRALKGTDTQYF

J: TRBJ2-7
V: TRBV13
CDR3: CASSPRDPGRGEQYF

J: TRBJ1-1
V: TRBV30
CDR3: CAWSPGGGAEAFF

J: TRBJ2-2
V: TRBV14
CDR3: CASSHYRDRLKTGELFF

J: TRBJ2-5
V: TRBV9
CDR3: CASSGGGREMETQYF

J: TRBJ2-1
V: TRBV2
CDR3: CASIARGDYYNEQFF

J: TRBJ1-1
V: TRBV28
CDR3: CATRQMNTEAFF

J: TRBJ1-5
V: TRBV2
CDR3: CASKMDRGENQPQHF

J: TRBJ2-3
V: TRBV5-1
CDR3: CASSLGVAGGADTQYF

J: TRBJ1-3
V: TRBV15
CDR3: CATRDRDSGNTIYF

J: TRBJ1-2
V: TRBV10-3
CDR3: CAISESIVRAGREGYTF

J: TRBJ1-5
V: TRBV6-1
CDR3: CASSEPGTANQPQHF

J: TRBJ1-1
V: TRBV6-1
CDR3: CASSELTGNTEAFF

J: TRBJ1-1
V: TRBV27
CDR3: CASGQGYTEAFF

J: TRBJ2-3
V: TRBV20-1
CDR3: CSASSGSGSTDTQYF

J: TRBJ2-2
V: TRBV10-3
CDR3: CAITNSGTRIGELFF

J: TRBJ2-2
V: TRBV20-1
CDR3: CSASPAGRYGELFF

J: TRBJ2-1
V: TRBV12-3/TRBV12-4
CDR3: CASSQWSEQFF

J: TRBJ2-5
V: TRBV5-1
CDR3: CASTPPLAGEETQYF

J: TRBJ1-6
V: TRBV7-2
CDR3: CASRAGHPNSPLHF

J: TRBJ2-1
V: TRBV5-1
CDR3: CASTAGVVSNEQFF

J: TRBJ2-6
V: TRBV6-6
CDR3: CASRPTGTGANVLTF